The 20 T cell receptor beta chains reported below all come from one sample, sequenced in a study of shared clonotypes between healthy human individuals. The protocol was immunoSEQ multiplex PCR, while the TCRdb copy is restricted to in-frame clones and leaves out a portion. The data show roughly 76,000 clones, with 60% to 80% seen just once and about 51% held by the top ten. Sequences were obtained from memory CD8+ T cells sorted from blood. Subset indicated: CD45RO+ cells pooled with CCR7-negative TemRA cells. All receptors come from a man aged 30 to 39 in good health.

A few counts support this clone. This rearrangement joins TRBV11-2 to TRBJ2-7, with a weak D call TRBD1 (6 bases). CDR1 is SGHAT, CDR2 FQNNGV, per germline. The CDR3 has 13 residues. Trimming left V 4 bases short and J 2 bases short, with 9 bases between. DNA of the CDR3: TGTGCCAGCAGCTCGGACAGTGCCTACGAGCAGTACTTC. As protein: CASSSDSAYEQYF.

The V call is TRBV4-2, the J call TRBJ2-6; D possibly corresponds to TRBD2 (6 bases). There are 16 residues in the CDR3. With 0 bases removed from V and 0 bases from J, the gap between germline ends came to 6 bases. Germline CDR1 reads LGHNA; CDR2 reads YNFKEQ. As DNA, the CDR3 is TGTGCCAGCAGCCAAGAGGGGGGCTCTGGGGCCAACGTCCTGACTTTC. It encodes CASSQEGGSGANVLTF.

The chain couples TRBV2 to TRBJ2-7, with D tentatively TRBD1 (6 bases). Trimming pared 6 bases from V and 4 bases from J, leaving 13 bases between. The CDR3 covers 13 residues. CDR1 is SNHLY, CDR2 FYNNEI, per germline. CDR3 loop: CASRLGAPYEQYF. In DNA, the CDR3 is TGTGCCAGCAGGCTGGGGGCTCCATACGAGCAGTACTTC.

The chain joins TRBV2 to TRBJ2-7, with TRBD1 matching 8 bases. This CDR3 is built from 14 residues. Germline V CDR1 and CDR2: SNHLY, FYNNEI. The ends lost 6 bases at V and 5 bases at J; junction bases unmatched: 9. CDR3 residues: CASSPSGTGDEQYF. The DNA of the CDR3 is TGTGCCAGCAGCCCTTCCGGGACAGGTGACGAGCAGTACTTC.

The chain recombines TRBV6-1 with TRBJ2-7, with D possibly being TRBD2 (6 bases). V dropped 0 bases and J dropped 1 base, with 10 bases sitting between them. CDR1 is MNHNS, CDR2 SASEGT, per germline. The CDR3 runs 15 residues. The CDR3 loop is CASSEAVGGSYEQYF. The CDR3 DNA reads as TGTGCCAGCAGTGAAGCGGTGGGAGGATCCTACGAGCAGTACTTC.

The chain links TRBV19 to TRBJ1-1; D not resolved. The germline V gene has CDR1 LNHDA and CDR2 SQIVND (reference sequence). Trimming pared 5 bases from V and 5 bases from J, leaving 12 bases between. The CDR3 runs to 13 residues. The CDR3 protein is CASSADARTEAFF. CDR3 nucleotide sequence: TGTGCCAGTAGTGCGGACGCCAGGACTGAAGCTTTCTTT.

The chain joins TRBV4-1 to TRBJ2-1; weak D call: TRBD2 (5 bases). The germline V gene has CDR1 MGHRA and CDR2 YSYEKL. The V gene lost 1 base and the J gene lost 8 bases, with 15 bases spanning the gap. This CDR3 has 15 residues. The CDR3 loop is CASSQALGGFDEQFF. CDR3 bases: TGCGCCAGCAGCCAAGCGTTAGGAGGTTTCGATGAGCAGTTCTTC.

The genes are TRBV4-1 and TRBJ2-5; D is perhaps TRBD2 (6 bases). Trimming took off 0 bases at V and 7 bases at J, with 12 bases between the two ends. This CDR3 is built from 14 residues. Germline loops: CDR1 MGHRA, CDR2 YSYEKL. The chain's CDR3 is CASSQDPPGGTQYF. Here the CDR3 DNA reads TGCGCCAGCAGCCAAGATCCCCCCGGGGGGACCCAGTACTTC.

This clone appeared a single time. The genes are TRBV5-4 and TRBJ1-1, with D possibly TRBD1 on 5 matching bases. Germline V gene lookup returns CDR1 SGHNT and CDR2 YYREEE (reference sequence). The ends were cut back, 4 bases at V and 2 bases at J, with 9 bases in the middle. The CDR3 is 13 residues long. DNA for the CDR3: TGTGCCAGCAGCCCCCAGGGCAACACTGAAGCTTTCTTT. Translating gives CASSPQGNTEAFF.

V gene TRBV27 combines with J gene TRBJ2-7; TRBD2 might be the D (7 bases). This CDR3 is built from 16 residues. V was cut by 2 bases and J by 2 bases, with 16 bases left in between. CDR1 is MNHEY, CDR2 SMNVEV, per germline (reference sequence). The CDR3 sequence: CASSLKGGASPYEQYF. For the CDR3, the DNA is TGTGCCAGCAGTTTAAAAGGGGGGGCGTCTCCCTACGAGCAGTACTTC.

The CDR3 protein is CASSLREIGAFF. CDR3 sequence (DNA): TGTGCCAGCAGCTTAAGGGAGATCGGAGCTTTCTTT. The V gene is TRBV7-8, the J gene TRBJ1-1; D remains unclear. Germline CDR1 reads SGHVS; CDR2 reads FQNEAQ. This CDR3 region has 12 residues. The V end was cut by 2 bases, the J end by 10 bases, with 11 bases between. Complete variable domain (other parts from reference TRBV7-8 and TRBJ1-1): GAGVSQSPRYKVAKRGQDVALRCDPISGHVSLFWYQQALGQGPEFLTYFQNEAQLDKSGLPSDRFFAERPEGSVSTLKIQRTQQEDSAVYLCASSLREIGAFFGQGTRLTVV.

This chain connects TRBV27 to TRBJ2-7; D gene unclear. The V end was cut by 5 bases, the J end by 8 bases, with 16 bases between. Germline values: CDR1 MNHEY, CDR2 SMNVEV (reference sequence). The CDR3 runs to 13 residues. The CDR3 region has the DNA TGTGCCAGCAGTCCCAGCCCGCGTAGCCAGCAGTACTTC. Translation gives CASSPSPRSQQYF.

The chain uses TRBV28 and TRBJ1-1; possible D gene TRBD1, 5 bases. Trimming pared 4 bases from V and 6 bases from J, leaving 9 bases between. The length of the CDR3 is 12 residues. Germline V lookup: CDR1 MDHEN, CDR2 SYDVKM. The CDR3 reads CASSSDSAEAFF. DNA of the CDR3: TGTGCCAGCAGTTCAGACAGCGCTGAAGCTTTCTTT.

The rearrangement joins TRBV29-1 to TRBJ2-5; D is undetermined. The CDR3 totals 14 residues. Deletions cut 0 bases from V and 5 bases from J, with 13 bases between. Germline V CDR1 and CDR2: SQVTM, ANQGSEA. The chain's CDR3 is CSVEDREFRETQYF. The CDR3, as DNA: TGCAGCGTTGAAGATCGTGAGTTTCGGGAGACCCAGTACTTC.

J is TRBJ2-2 and V is TRBV9, with 12 bases fitting TRBD2. V lost 4 bases and J lost 5; bases outside the gene matches: 9. The CDR3 covers 17 residues. Germline CDR1 SGDLS, CDR2 YYNGEE. For the CDR3, the DNA is TGTGCCAGCAGCCCAGGACTAGCGGGAAAGGGAACCGGGGAGCTGTTTTTT. Translation gives CASSPGLAGKGTGELFF.

The V gene is TRBV6-6, the J gene TRBJ1-1, with 8 bases that match TRBD1. V gave up 0 bases and J gave up 1 base; unmatched junction bases: 4. Germline lookup yields CDR1 MNHNY and CDR2 SVGAGI (reference sequence). The CDR3 contains 16 residues. The CDR3 loop is CASSYSQGAGNTEAFF. CDR3 in DNA: TGTGCCAGCAGTTACTCCCAGGGGGCCGGGAACACTGAAGCTTTCTTT.

V and J are TRBV20-1 and TRBJ2-7; a weak D match, TRBD2 (6 bases). Between the trimmed V and J ends, which lost 5 bases and 3 bases, there was a span of 8 bases. The CDR3 has 11 residues. CDR1 and CDR2 (germline): DFQATT, SNEGSKA (reference sequence). The CDR3 DNA reads TGCAGTGCTGCGGGGTACTACGAGCAGTACTTC. This gives the protein CSAAGYYEQYF.

Only a few counts were recorded for this clone. The chain links TRBV10-3 to TRBJ2-1, with a possible D match to TRBD1 (6 bases). Germline loops: CDR1 ENHRY, CDR2 SYGVKD. Trimming left V 7 bases short and J 2 bases short, with 21 bases between. The CDR3 covers 17 residues. In DNA form, the CDR3 reads TGTGCCATCAAAGGCCAGGGGTCGGAAGTCCCCTACAATGAGCAGTTCTTC. Translating it yields CAIKGQGSEVPYNEQFF.

This chain links TRBV6-1 with TRBJ1-2; D might be TRBD1 (5 bases). Between the trimmed V and J ends, which lost 5 bases and 5 bases, there was a span of 18 bases. The germline gives CDR1 MNHNS, CDR2 SASEGT. The CDR3 is 15 residues long. The DNA of the CDR3 is TGTGCCAGCAGTCCCACTAGCGGCGGGGGATATGGCTACACCTTC. Residues: CASSPTSGGGYGYTF.

The J gene is TRBJ2-6, the V gene TRBV4-3, with D possibly being TRBD2 (5 bases). The CDR3 totals 16 residues. Germline CDR1 and CDR2: LGHNA and YSLEER. Trimming shortened V by 0 bases and J by 2 bases, and 8 bases separated the two germline ends. CDR3 DNA sequence: TGCGCCAGCAGCCAAGATTCCGGGGCTGGGGCCAACGTCCTGACTTTC. Protein product: CASSQDSGAGANVLTF.